This record looks at one TCR beta chain sequence and its context. It was with unique molecular identifiers that the TCRbeta library was prepared. TCRdb re-called the PCR reads through MiXCR, storing one row per CDR3 protein. The sample holds about 980,000 distinct CDR3 sequences, about 31% seen once. These data originate in a study of T-cell reconstitution after alpha-beta-depleted transplantation in children. V was pared by 1 base and J by 6 bases, with 6 bases of the junction left unmatched. Germline V gene data show CDR1 as KGHSH and CDR2 as LQKENI. The CDR3 loop spans 15 amino acids. The sequences come from PBMCs, mostly from graft donor cells, collected 360 days after TCRalphabeta/CD19-depleted stem cell transplant. The TCR sequence derives from a boy younger than two who had a stem cell transplant for SCID, so the T cells may come from the graft donor. The genes are TRBV18 and TRBJ1-1; TRBD1 matches at 9 bases. Written as DNA, the CDR3 is TGTGCCAGCTCACCACTTACGGACAGGGGCGCTGAAGCTTTCTTT. The encoded protein is CASSPLTDRGAEAFF.